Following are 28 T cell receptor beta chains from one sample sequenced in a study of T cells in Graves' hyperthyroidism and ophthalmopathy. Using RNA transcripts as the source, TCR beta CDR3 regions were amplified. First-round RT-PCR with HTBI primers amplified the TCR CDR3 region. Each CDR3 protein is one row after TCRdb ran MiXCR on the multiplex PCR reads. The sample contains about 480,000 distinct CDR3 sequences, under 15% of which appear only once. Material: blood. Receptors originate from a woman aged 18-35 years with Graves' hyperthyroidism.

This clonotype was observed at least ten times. The CDR3 region is CARSALFSRSSYNEQFF. CDR3 in DNA: TGTGCCAGGAGCGCCCTATTTAGCCGGAGCTCCTACAATGAGCAGTTCTTC. J is TRBJ2-1 and V is TRBV27; the D is unclear. Germline CDR1 and CDR2: MNHEY and SMNVEV (reference sequence). V was pared by 9 bases and J by 0 bases, with 21 bases between. This CDR3 contains 17 residues.

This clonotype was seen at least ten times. The CDR3 nucleotides are TGCGCCAGCAGCTCTGCCCTAGCGAGAGGAGATACGCAGTATTTT. It codes for CASSSALARGDTQYF. The gene calls are TRBV5-1 and TRBJ2-3; D may be TRBD2 (6 bases). This CDR3 contains 15 residues. V shed 3 bases and J shed 5 bases, with 16 bases lying between them. Per germline, CDR1 SGHRS and CDR2 YFSETQ.

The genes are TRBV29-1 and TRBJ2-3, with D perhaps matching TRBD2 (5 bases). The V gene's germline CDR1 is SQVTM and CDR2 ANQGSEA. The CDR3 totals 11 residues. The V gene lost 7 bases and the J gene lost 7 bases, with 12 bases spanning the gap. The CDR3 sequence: CSASGGNTQYF. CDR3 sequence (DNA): TGCAGCGCCTCAGGAGGTAATACGCAGTATTTT.

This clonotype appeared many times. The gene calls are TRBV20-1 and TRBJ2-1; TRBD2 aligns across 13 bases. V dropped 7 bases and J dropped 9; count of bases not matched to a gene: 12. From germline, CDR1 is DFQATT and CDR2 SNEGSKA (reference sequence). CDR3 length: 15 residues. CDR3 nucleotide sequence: TGCAGTGTAGCCACTAGCGGGAGGGCCTTGGGTGAGCAGTTCTTC. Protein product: CSVATSGRALGEQFF.

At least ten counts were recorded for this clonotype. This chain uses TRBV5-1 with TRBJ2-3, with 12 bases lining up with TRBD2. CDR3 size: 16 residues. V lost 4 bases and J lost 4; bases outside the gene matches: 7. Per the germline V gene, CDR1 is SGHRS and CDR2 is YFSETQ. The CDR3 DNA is TGCGCCAGCAGCGGATTGACTAGCGGGAGTGCAGATACGCAGTATTTT. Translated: CASSGLTSGSADTQYF.

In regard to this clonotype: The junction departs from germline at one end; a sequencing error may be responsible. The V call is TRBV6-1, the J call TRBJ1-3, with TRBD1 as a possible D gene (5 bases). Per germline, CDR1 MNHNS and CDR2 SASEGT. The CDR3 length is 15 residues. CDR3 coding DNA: TGTGCCAGCAGGGCGGGGGAAGGCTCTGGAAGCACCATATATTTT. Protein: CASRAGEGSGSTIYF.

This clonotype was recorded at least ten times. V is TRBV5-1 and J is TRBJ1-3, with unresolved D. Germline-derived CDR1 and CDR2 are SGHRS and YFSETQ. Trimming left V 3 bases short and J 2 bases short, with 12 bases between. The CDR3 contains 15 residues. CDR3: CASSSGPHPGNTIYF. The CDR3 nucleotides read TGCGCCAGCAGCTCGGGCCCACACCCTGGAAACACCATATATTTT.

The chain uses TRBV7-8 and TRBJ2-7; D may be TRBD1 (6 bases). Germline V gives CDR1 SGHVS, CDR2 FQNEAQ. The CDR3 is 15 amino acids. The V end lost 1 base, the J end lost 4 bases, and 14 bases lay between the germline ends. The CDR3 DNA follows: TGTGCCAGCAGCTTAGATGGGGGCCAGATTTACGAGCAGTACGTC. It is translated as CASSLDGGQIYEQYV.

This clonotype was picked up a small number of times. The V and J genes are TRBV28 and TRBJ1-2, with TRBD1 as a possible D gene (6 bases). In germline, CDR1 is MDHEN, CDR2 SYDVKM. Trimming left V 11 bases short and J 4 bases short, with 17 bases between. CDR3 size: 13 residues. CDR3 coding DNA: TGTGCCGGCACAATTACCAGGGGCTATGGCTACACCTTC. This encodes CAGTITRGYGYTF.

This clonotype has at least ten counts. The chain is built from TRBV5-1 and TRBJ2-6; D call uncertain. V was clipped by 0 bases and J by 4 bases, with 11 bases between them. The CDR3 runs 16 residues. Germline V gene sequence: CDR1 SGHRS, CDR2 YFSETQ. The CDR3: CASSLDRFNGANVLTF. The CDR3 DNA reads TGCGCCAGCAGCTTGGACCGGTTCAACGGGGCCAACGTCCTGACTTTC. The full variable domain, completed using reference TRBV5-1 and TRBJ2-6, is KAGVTQTPRYLIKTRGQQVTLSCSPISGHRSVSWYQQTPGQGLQFLFEYFSETQRNKGNFPGRFSGRQFSNSRSEMNVSTLELGDSALYLCASSLDRFNGANVLTFGAGSRLTVL.

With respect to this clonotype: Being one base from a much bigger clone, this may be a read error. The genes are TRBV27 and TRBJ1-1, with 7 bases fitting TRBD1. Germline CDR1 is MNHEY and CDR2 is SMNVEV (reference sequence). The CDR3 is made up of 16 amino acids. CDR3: CDSFHLDRLLNTEAFF. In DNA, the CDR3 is TGTGACAGCTTTCATCTGGACAGGCTTTTGAACACTGAAGCTTTCTTT.

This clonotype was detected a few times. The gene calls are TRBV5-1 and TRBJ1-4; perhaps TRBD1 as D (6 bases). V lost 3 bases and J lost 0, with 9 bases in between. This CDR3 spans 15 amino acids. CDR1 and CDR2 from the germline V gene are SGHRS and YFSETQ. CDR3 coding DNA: TGCGCCAGCAGCTCGGACAGCACAACTAATGAAAAACTGTTTTTT. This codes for CASSSDSTTNEKLFF.

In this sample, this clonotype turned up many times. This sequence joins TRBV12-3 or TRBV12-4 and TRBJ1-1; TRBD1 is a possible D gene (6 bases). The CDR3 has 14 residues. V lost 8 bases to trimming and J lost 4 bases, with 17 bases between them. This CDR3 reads CASANWDKGTEAFF. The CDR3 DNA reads TGTGCCAGCGCGAACTGGGACAAGGGCACTGAAGCTTTCTTT.

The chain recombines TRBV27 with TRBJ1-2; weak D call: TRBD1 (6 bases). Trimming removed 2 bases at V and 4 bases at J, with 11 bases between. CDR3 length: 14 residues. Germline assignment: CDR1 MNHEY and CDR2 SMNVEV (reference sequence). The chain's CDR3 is CASSLGSGAYGYTF. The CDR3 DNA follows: TGTGCCAGCAGTTTAGGATCAGGGGCCTATGGCTACACCTTC.

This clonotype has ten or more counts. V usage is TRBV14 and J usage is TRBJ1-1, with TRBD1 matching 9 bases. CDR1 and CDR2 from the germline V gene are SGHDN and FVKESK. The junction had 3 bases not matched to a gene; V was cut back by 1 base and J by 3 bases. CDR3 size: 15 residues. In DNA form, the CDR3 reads TGTGCCAGCAGCCAAGGGACAGGGGCGGACACTGAAGCTTTCTTT. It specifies CASSQGTGADTEAFF.

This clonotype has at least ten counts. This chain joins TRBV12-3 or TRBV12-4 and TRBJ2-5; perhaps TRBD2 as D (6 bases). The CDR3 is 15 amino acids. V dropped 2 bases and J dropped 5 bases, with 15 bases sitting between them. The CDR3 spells CASSLRSGGGETQYF. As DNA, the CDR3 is TGTGCCAGCAGTTTAAGGTCCGGGGGTGGCGAGACCCAGTACTTC.

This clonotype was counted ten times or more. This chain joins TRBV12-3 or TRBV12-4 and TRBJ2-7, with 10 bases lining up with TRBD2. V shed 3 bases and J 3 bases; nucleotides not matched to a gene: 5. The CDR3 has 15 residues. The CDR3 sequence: CASSFYVAGGYEQYF. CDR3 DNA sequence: TGTGCCAGCAGTTTTTACGTAGCGGGAGGCTACGAGCAGTACTTC.

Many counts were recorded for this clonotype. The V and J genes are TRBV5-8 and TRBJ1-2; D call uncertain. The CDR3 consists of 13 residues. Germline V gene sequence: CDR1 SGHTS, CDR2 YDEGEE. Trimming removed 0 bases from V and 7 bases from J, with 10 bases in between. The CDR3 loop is CASSLVESSGYTF. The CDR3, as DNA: TGTGCCAGCAGCTTGGTAGAGTCCTCTGGCTACACCTTC.

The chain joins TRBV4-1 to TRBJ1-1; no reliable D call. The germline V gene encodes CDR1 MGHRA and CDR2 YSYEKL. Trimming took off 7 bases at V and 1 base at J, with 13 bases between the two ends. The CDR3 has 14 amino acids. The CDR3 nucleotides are TGCGCCAGCACTTCCGGACGGACGAACACTGAAGCTTTCTTT. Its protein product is CASTSGRTNTEAFF.

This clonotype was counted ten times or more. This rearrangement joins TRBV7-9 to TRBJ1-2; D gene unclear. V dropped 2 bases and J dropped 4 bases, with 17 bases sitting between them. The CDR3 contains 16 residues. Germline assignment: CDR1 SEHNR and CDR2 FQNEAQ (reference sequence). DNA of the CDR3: TGTGCCAGCAGCTTAAAGTCTGTGGCACTAGGCTATGGCTACACCTTC. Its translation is CASSLKSVALGYGYTF. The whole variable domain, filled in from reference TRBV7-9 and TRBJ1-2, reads DTGVSQNPRHKITKRGQNVTFRCDPISEHNRLYWYRQTLGQGPEFLTYFQNEAQLEKSRLLSDRFSAERPKGSFSTLEIQRTEQGDSAMYLCASSLKSVALGYGYTFGSGTRLTVV.

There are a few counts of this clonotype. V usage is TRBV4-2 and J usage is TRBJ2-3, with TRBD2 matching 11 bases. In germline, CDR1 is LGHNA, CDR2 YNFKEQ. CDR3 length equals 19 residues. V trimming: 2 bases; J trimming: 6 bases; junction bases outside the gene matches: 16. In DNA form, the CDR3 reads TGTGCCAGCAGCCAACCGGGACTAGCGGTCCCCCGGACGGCTGATACGCAGTATTTT. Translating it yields CASSQPGLAVPRTADTQYF.

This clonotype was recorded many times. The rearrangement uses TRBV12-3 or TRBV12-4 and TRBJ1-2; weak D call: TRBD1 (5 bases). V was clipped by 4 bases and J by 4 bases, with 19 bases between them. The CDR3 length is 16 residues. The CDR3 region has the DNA TGTGCCAGCAGTTCAGAGAGGGGATTAGAATTCTATGGCTACACCTTC. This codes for CASSSERGLEFYGYTF.

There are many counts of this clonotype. CDR3 coding DNA: TGTGCCAGCAGCTTAGAGTATGGGAGAGGGAACACTGAAGCTTTCTTT. This encodes CASSLEYGRGNTEAFF. The J gene is TRBJ1-1, the V gene TRBV11-1; no firm D call. Looked up from germline, CDR1 is SGHAT and CDR2 is FQDESV (reference sequence). The CDR3 runs 16 residues. V lost 1 base to trimming and J lost 1 base, with 13 bases between them.

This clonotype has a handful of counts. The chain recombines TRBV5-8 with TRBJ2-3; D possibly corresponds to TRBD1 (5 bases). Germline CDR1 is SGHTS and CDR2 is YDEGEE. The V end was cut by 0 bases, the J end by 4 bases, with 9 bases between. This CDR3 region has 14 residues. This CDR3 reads CASSLEGQADTQYF. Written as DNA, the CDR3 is TGTGCCAGCAGCTTGGAGGGGCAGGCAGATACGCAGTATTTT.

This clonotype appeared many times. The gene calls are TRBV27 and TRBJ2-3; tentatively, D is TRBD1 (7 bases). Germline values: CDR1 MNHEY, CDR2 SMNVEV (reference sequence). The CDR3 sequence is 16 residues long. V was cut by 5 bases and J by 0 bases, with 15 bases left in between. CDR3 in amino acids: CASSTGAGGSTDTQYF. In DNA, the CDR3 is TGTGCCAGCAGTACTGGGGCAGGGGGGAGCACAGATACGCAGTATTTT.

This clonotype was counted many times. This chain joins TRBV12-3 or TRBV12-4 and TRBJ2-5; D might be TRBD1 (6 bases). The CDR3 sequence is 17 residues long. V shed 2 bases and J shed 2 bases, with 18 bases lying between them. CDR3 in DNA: TGTGCCAGCAGTTTATTGATGGGACAATCTAGACAAGAGACCCAGTACTTC. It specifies CASSLLMGQSRQETQYF.

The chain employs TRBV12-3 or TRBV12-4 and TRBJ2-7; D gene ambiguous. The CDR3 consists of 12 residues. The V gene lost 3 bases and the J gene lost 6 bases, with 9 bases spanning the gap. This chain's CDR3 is CASSFPHGEQYF. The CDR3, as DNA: TGTGCCAGCAGTTTCCCACACGGCGAGCAGTACTTC.

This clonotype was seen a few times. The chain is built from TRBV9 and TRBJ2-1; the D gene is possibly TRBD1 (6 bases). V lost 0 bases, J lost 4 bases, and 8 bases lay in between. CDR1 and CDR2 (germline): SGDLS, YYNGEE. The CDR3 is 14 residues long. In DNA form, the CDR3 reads TGTGCCAGCAGCGTAGGAAGGGGGTACAATGAGCAGTTCTTC. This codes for CASSVGRGYNEQFF. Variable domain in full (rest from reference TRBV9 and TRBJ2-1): DSGVTQTPKHLITATGQRVTLRCSPRSGDLSVYWYQQSLDQGLQFLIQYYNGEERAKGNILERFSAQQFPDLHSELNLSSLELGDSALYFCASSVGRGYNEQFFGPGTRLTVL.